This record looks at one T cell receptor (beta chain) sequence and its context. The junction does not match germline at one end; this may be a read error. This entry belongs to a study of cytomegalovirus exposure and HLA in healthy donors. The CDR3 runs 13 residues. Per germline, CDR1 MNHNS and CDR2 SASEGT. The PCR used 60 Vbeta and 13 Jbeta primers. Sequencing was performed with immunoSEQ multiplex PCR; in TCRdb, only in-frame clones are kept and a portion is missing. The table lists 150,000 to 200,000 clones, 70% to 90% of them singletons. This TCR was sampled from a woman younger than 30 in good health and CMV-seropositive. The sequencing sample was made of PBMCs. This chain uses TRBV6-1 with TRBJ1-4; no reliable D call. The DNA for the CDR3 is TGTGCCAGCAGTGAATTGGGCCTTACCACGATTGGTTTT. Its protein is CASSELGLTTIGF.